One sample yielded the 18 T cell receptor beta chains listed below, sequenced in a study of cytomegalovirus exposure and HLA in healthy donors. 60 Vbeta and 13 Jbeta primers were used in PCR. Measured with immunoSEQ multiplex PCR; TCRdb has only the in-frame clones, and not every one. Found here are around 160,000 clones, roughly 79% of them singletons; the top ten hold about 7.9%. Sequencing used PBMCs. These TCRs come from a male donor in good health and CMV-seropositive.

Concerning this clone itself: The same CDR3 is also encoded by other DNA sequences in this sample. This chain uses TRBV30 with TRBJ1-5; the D gene is possibly TRBD1 (5 bases). CDR1 is GTSNPN, CDR2 SVGIG, per germline (reference sequence). Between the trimmed V and J ends, which lost 0 bases and 4 bases, there was a span of 7 bases. The CDR3 contains 13 residues. This CDR3 is CAWSVQGNQPQHF. CDR3 nucleotide sequence: TGTGCCTGGAGTGTGCAGGGTAATCAGCCCCAGCATTTT.

The chain has TRBV29-1 and TRBJ1-4, with D unclear. The CDR3 extends over 12 amino acids. Germline V gives CDR1 SQVTM, CDR2 ANQGSEA. Trimming removed 4 bases from V and 7 bases from J, with 10 bases in between. Here the CDR3 reads CSVGQFGEKLFF. The CDR3, as DNA: TGCAGCGTTGGGCAGTTTGGTGAAAAACTGTTTTTT. Full variable domain (remainder filled in from reference TRBV29-1 and TRBJ1-4): SAVISQKPSRDICQRGTSLTIQCQVDSQVTMMFWYRQQPGQSLTLIATANQGSEATYESGFVIDKFPISRPNLTFSTLTVSNMSPEDSSIYLCSVGQFGEKLFFGSGTQLSVL.

The chain couples TRBV19 to TRBJ2-3, with 9 bases fitting TRBD1. The V gene's germline CDR1 is LNHDA and CDR2 SQIVND (reference sequence). The CDR3 is 16 residues long. V shed 6 bases, J shed 0 bases, and the junction held 7 bases outside the gene matches. The CDR3 bases are TGTGCCAGTAGGGACAGGGGATACGCTAGCACAGATACGCAGTATTTT. Its protein is CASRDRGYASTDTQYF.

The chain couples TRBV7-3 to TRBJ2-7; a weak D match, TRBD2 (6 bases). Trimming pared 0 bases from V and 5 bases from J, leaving 14 bases between. CDR3 length: 15 residues. The germline V gene encodes CDR1 SGHTA and CDR2 FQGTGA. In nucleotides, the CDR3 is TGTGCCAGCAGCTTAACCCCTACTAGCACCCACGAGCAGTACTTC. As protein: CASSLTPTSTHEQYF. The variable domain in full, with the rest retrieved from reference TRBV7-3 and TRBJ2-7, is GAGVSQTPSNKVTEKGKYVELRCDPISGHTALYWYRQSLGQGPEFLIYFQGTGAADDSGLPNDRFFAVRPEGSVSTLKIQRTERGDSAVYLCASSLTPTSTHEQYFGPGTRLTVT.

This chain connects TRBV2 to TRBJ1-2; D ambiguous. The germline V and J ends were trimmed by 8 bases and 9 bases, with 19 bases remaining between them. Germline V gene lookup returns CDR1 SNHLY and CDR2 FYNNEI. CDR3 size: 13 residues. The CDR3, as DNA: TGTGCCAGCGGGCAATCAAGAGAAAAGAGCTACACCTTC. This encodes CASGQSREKSYTF.

This chain connects TRBV6-1 to TRBJ1-1; TRBD1 might be the D (5 bases). Trimming pared 5 bases from V and 7 bases from J, leaving 14 bases between. Looked up from germline, CDR1 is MNHNS and CDR2 is SASEGT. This CDR3 has 13 amino acids. The CDR3 here is CASSQTLGGEAFF. In DNA, the CDR3 is TGTGCCAGCAGTCAGACCCTCGGGGGTGAAGCTTTCTTT.

This clone was seen more than once but under ten times. The chain has TRBV2 and TRBJ1-2; no reliable D call. CDR3 length: 15 residues. V was trimmed by 6 bases and J by 13 bases, leaving 27 bases between them. Germline CDR1 is SNHLY and CDR2 is FYNNEI. CDR3 nucleotides: TGTGCCAGCAGACGGGATAGCGGGATTCCACAAGCAACCACCTTC. Its protein product is CASRRDSGIPQATTF. Filled out from reference TRBV2 and TRBJ1-2, the complete variable domain reads EPEVTQTPSHQVTQMGQEVILRCVPISNHLYFYWYRQILGQKVEFLVSFYNNEISEKSEIFDDQFSVERPDGSNFTLKIRSTKLEDSAMYFCASRRDSGIPQATTFGSGTRLTVV.

The chain links TRBV21-1 to TRBJ1-2; TRBD1 reflects the table's D call only, with no check against the DNA. TRBV21-1 has pseudogene status. This CDR3 region has 11 residues. CDR3 loop: CASSSSYGYTF. The CDR3 region has the DNA TGTGCCAGCAGCAGCAGCTATGGCTACACCTTC.

The rearrangement links TRBV19 to TRBJ2-7; 7 bases are shared with TRBD2. Germline V lookup: CDR1 LNHDA, CDR2 SQIVND (reference sequence). V shed 8 bases and J 4 bases; nucleotides not matched to a gene: 11. The CDR3 runs to 14 residues. CDR3: CASAPVGGSYEQYF. CDR3 sequence (DNA): TGTGCCAGTGCTCCAGTGGGGGGGTCGTACGAGCAGTACTTC. Filled out from reference TRBV19 and TRBJ2-7, the complete variable domain reads DGGITQSPKYLFRKEGQNVTLSCEQNLNHDAMYWYRQDPGQGLRLIYYSQIVNDFQKGDIAEGYSVSREKKESFPLTVTSAQKNPTAFYLCASAPVGGSYEQYFGPGTRLTVT.

The chain couples TRBV2 to TRBJ1-2, with 9 nucleotides matching TRBD1. Germline V gene data show CDR1 as SNHLY and CDR2 as FYNNEI. The CDR3 runs to 15 residues. The ends lost 1 base at V and 6 bases at J; junction bases unmatched: 6. As DNA, the CDR3 is TGTGCCAGCAGTGAAGAGAGGACAGGGGTGGATGGCTACACCTTC. Amino acids: CASSEERTGVDGYTF.

The V and J genes are TRBV7-8 and TRBJ1-2, with 7 bases fitting TRBD1. Germline CDR1 SGHVS, CDR2 FQNEAQ. After removal of 1 base from V and 7 bases from J, the junction contained 9 bases not matched to a gene. This CDR3 region has 15 residues. This chain's CDR3 is CASSLGRQGGFGYTF. The CDR3, as DNA: TGTGCCAGCAGCTTAGGACGGCAGGGGGGTTTTGGCTACACCTTC.

This chain uses TRBV2 with TRBJ2-5; 10 bases map to TRBD1. Germline CDR1 reads SNHLY; CDR2 reads FYNNEI. CDR3 length: 15 residues. Trimming at V came to 2 bases and at J to 4 bases, leaving 4 bases not matched to a gene. CDR3 sequence: CASSERTGGGETQYF. DNA for the CDR3: TGTGCCAGCAGTGAAAGGACAGGGGGGGGAGAGACCCAGTACTTC. Looking up the rest from reference TRBV2 and TRBJ2-5 gives the full variable domain: EPEVTQTPSHQVTQMGQEVILRCVPISNHLYFYWYRQILGQKVEFLVSFYNNEISEKSEIFDDQFSVERPDGSNFTLKIRSTKLEDSAMYFCASSERTGGGETQYFGPGTRLLVL.

The gene calls are TRBV7-2 and TRBJ1-2; TRBD1 might be the D (5 bases). The V and J ends lost 5 bases and 2 bases respectively, with 9 bases between them. Germline V gives CDR1 SGHTA, CDR2 FQGNSA. The CDR3 length is 13 residues. The CDR3 protein is CASSQTVNYGYTF. The CDR3 DNA follows: TGTGCCAGCAGCCAGACAGTAAACTATGGCTACACCTTC.

Here the CDR3 DNA reads TGTGCCAGCAGCCAGGCAGCCTCTACGGGGTACGAGCAGTACTTC. Translated, it gives CASSQAASTGYEQYF. The gene calls are TRBV4-2 and TRBJ2-7; possibly TRBD2 for D (5 bases). The CDR3 totals 15 residues. Germline values: CDR1 LGHNA, CDR2 YNFKEQ. V lost 3 bases, J lost 4 bases, and 16 bases lay in between.

The chain carries TRBV2 and TRBJ2-3, with D perhaps TRBD2 (7 bases). Trimming shortened V by 6 bases and J by 0 bases, and 10 bases separated the two germline ends. Germline loops: CDR1 SNHLY, CDR2 FYNNEI. This CDR3 has 14 residues. CDR3 protein: CASRKGGSTDTQYF. The CDR3 DNA sequence: TGTGCCAGCAGGAAGGGGGGGAGCACAGATACGCAGTATTTT.

This clone was picked up a small number of times. The rearrangement uses TRBV5-4 and TRBJ1-1; no reliable D call. This CDR3 region has 15 residues. Germline CDR1 and CDR2: SGHNT and YYREEE (reference sequence). V lost 3 bases and J lost 1, with 13 bases in between. The CDR3 protein is CASSWEGARNTEAFF. For the CDR3, the DNA is TGTGCCAGCAGCTGGGAGGGAGCCAGGAACACTGAAGCTTTCTTT.

This clone was seen a handful of times. The J gene is TRBJ1-1, the V gene TRBV4-2, with TRBD1 identical over 7 bases. Germline CDR1 is LGHNA and CDR2 is YNFKEQ. The CDR3 sequence is 18 residues long. V was clipped by 1 base and J by 0 bases; unmatched bases: 11. CDR3 DNA: TGTGCCAGCAGCCAAGTCGAAGTTCGGGACAGCCTGAACACTGAAGCTTTCTTT. Translated: CASSQVEVRDSLNTEAFF.

The genes are TRBV18 and TRBJ2-3; D gene ambiguous. Trimming cost V 2 bases and J 0 bases, with 9 bases left between them. Germline values: CDR1 KGHSH, CDR2 LQKENI. The CDR3 loop spans 15 amino acids. The DNA of the CDR3 is TGTGCCAGCTCACCAGTCATCACTAGCACAGATACGCAGTATTTT. The encoded protein is CASSPVITSTDTQYF.